There are many counts of the clone carrying this T cell receptor beta chain. Its antigen remains unknown. This CDR3 has 14 residues. With 7 bases clipped from V and 3 bases from J, the junction kept 9 bases outside the gene matches. Germline-derived CDR1 and CDR2 are MNHEY and SMNVEV (reference sequence). TCRdb analysed the 5' RACE reads with MiXCR anew, one entry per CDR3 protein. The sample consists of about 240,000 distinct CDR3 sequences, about 9.1% of them appearing once. The sample is drawn from a study of CD8 T cells in ankylosing spondylitis. Study-level points and caveats: Seemingly distinctive of ankylosing spondylitis blood was a TCR beta motif formed by eight highly homologous variants.

V and J are TRBV27 and TRBJ2-7, with TRBD2 matching 7 bases. The source material was blood, either unsorted or a sorted T cell fraction (not recorded which). This TCR derives from a male donor with ankylosing spondylitis or in good health (not recorded which). CDR3 bases: TGTGCCAGCAACCCCCGACGGGGGGACTACGAGCAGTACTTC. It translates to CASNPRRGDYEQYF.